This T cell receptor beta chain stems from a study of blood T cell repertoires in COVID-19. The repertoire was sequenced with immunoSEQ multiplex PCR; TCRdb's copy has only in-frame clones and lacks some. This table holds hundreds of thousands of clones, 85% to 90% found once. The sequenced sample consisted of PBMCs or T cells enriched from blood (not recorded which). The clonotype originates from a woman between 45 and 65 years old who had been exposed to COVID-19.

CDR3 nucleotides: TGTGCCACCAGCAGAGCCGGGACAGGGTCCACCGGGGAGCTGTTTTTT. This codes for CATSRAGTGSTGELFF. The rearrangement uses TRBV15 and TRBJ2-2; 9 nucleotides align to TRBD1. V lost 1 base and J lost 4; bases outside the gene matches: 4. CDR3 length: 16 amino acids. Germline lookup yields CDR1 LNHNV and CDR2 YYDKDF (reference sequence).